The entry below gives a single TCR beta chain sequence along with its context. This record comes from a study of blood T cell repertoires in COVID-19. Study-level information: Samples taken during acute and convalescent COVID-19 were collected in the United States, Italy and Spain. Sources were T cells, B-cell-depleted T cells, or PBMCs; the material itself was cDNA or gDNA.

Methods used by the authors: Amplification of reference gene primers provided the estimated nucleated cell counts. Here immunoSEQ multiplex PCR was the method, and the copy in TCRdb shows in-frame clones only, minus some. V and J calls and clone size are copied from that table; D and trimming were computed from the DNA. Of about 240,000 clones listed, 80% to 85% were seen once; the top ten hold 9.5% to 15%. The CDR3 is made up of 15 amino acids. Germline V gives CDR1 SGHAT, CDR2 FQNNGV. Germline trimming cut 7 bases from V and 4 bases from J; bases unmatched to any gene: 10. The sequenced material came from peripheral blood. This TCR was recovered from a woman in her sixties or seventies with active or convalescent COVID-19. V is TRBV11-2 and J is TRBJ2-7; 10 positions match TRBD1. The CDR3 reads CASNPPGQGPYEQYF. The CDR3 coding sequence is TGTGCCAGCAACCCGCCGGGACAGGGGCCTTACGAGCAGTACTTC. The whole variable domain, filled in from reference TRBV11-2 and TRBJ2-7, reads EAGVAQSPRYKIIEKRQSVAFWCNPISGHATLYWYQQILGQGPKLLIQFQNNGVVDDSQLPKDRFSAERLKGVDSTLKIQPAKLEDSAVYLCASNPPGQGPYEQYFGPGTRLTVT.